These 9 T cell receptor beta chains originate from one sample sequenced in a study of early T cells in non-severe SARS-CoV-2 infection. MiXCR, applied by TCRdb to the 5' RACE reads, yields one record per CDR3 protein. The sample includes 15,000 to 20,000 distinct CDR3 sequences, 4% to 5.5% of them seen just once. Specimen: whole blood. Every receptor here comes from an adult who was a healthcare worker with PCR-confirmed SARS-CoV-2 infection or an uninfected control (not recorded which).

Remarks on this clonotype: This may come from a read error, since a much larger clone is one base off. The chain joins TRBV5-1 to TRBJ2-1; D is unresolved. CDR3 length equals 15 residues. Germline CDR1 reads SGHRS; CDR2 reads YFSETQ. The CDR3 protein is CASSPQAALGNGQFF. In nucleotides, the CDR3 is TGCGCCAGCAGCCCCCAGGCCGCACTGGGCAATGGGCAGTTCTTC.

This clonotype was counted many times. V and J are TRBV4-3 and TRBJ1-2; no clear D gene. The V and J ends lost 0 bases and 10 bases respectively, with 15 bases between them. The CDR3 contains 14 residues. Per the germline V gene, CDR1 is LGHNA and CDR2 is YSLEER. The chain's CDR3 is CASSQDYGKTDYTF. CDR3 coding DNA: TGCGCCAGCAGCCAAGATTACGGGAAAACAGACTACACCTTC.

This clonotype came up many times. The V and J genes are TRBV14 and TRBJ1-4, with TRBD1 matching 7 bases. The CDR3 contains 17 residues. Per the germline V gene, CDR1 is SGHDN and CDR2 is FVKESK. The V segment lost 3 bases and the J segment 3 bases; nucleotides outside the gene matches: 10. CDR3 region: CASSHLPVGTANEKLFF. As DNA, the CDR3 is TGTGCCAGCAGCCATCTACCCGTGGGGACAGCTAATGAAAAACTGTTTTTT.

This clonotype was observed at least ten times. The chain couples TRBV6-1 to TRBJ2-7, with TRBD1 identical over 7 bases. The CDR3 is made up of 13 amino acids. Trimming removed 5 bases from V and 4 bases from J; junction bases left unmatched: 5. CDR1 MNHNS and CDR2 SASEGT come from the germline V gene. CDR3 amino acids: CASSRDSNYEQYF. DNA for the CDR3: TGTGCCAGCAGTCGGGACAGTAATTACGAGCAGTACTTC.

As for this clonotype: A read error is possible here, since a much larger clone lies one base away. DNA for the CDR3: TGCGCCAGCAGTATTAACAGGGCGAGGAATGAGCAGCTCTTC. Its translation is CASSINRARNEQLF. The chain uses TRBV5-1 and TRBJ2-1, with TRBD1 as a possible D gene (6 bases). The CDR3 consists of 14 residues. Germline CDR1 SGHRS, CDR2 YFSETQ.

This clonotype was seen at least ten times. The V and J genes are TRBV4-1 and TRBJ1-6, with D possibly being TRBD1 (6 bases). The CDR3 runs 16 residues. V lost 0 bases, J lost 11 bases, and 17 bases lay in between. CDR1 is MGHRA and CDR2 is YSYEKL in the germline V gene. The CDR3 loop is CASSQDRDRTDTPLHF. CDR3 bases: TGCGCCAGCAGCCAAGATCGAGACCGGACAGATACACCCCTCCACTTT.

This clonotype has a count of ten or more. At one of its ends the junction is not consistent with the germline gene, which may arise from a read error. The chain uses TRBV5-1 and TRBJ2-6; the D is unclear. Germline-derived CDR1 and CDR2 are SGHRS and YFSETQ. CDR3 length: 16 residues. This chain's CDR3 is CASSWSRQTLGNVLTF. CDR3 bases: TGCGCCAGCAGCTGGAGTCGGCAGACCCTAGGCAACGTCCTGACTTTT.

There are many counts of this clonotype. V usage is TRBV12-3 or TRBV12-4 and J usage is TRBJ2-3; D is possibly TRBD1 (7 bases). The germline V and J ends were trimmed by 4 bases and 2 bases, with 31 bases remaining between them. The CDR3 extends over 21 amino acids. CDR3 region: CASSSVGQAGRDSSFTDTQYF. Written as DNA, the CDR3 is TGTGCCAGCAGTTCCGTCGGACAGGCTGGCCGGGACTCCTCCTTCACAGATACGCAGTATTTT.

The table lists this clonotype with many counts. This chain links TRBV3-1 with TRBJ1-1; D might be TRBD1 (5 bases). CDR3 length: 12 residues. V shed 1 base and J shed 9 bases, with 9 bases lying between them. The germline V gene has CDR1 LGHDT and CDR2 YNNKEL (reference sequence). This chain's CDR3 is CASSQAQGKAFF. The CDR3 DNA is TGTGCCAGCAGCCAAGCTCAGGGAAAAGCTTTCTTT.